The 9 T cell receptor beta chains below all came from one sample that was sequenced in a study of spatial heterogeneity in lung cancer. Time point in this sample: blood at routine non-recurrence follow-up after resection. TCRs were sequenced from unsorted whole RNA of tumor, nontumor lung or PBMC. TCRdb used MiXCR to reprocess the 5' RACE reads, holding one entry per CDR3 protein. Here the sample spans 25,000 to 30,000 distinct CDR3 sequences, approximately 5.5% being singletons. Material: PBMCs, obtained at follow-up. The receptors here all came from a male donor with early-stage non-small cell lung cancer.

This clonotype was recorded many times. The chain has TRBV4-1 and TRBJ1-2; tentatively, D is TRBD1 (6 bases). The CDR3 totals 19 residues. CDR1 MGHRA and CDR2 YSYEKL come from the germline V gene. V lost 0 bases, J lost 2 bases, and 22 bases lay in between. The CDR3 DNA reads as TGCGCCAGCAGCCAAGATCCCCTGGGGCTATTACAGGGAAACTATGGCTACACCTTC. This codes for CASSQDPLGLLQGNYGYTF.

This clonotype has a count of ten or more. The chain couples TRBV19 to TRBJ2-2; tentative D call: TRBD2 (5 bases). The CDR3 is made up of 16 amino acids. Trimming took 8 bases from V and 1 from J, leaving 17 bases between them. Germline V gene sequence: CDR1 LNHDA, CDR2 SQIVND (reference sequence). The CDR3 region has the DNA TGTGCCAGTTTCCCCGGGCTAGCACAGAACACCGGGGAGCTGTTTTTT. Translation: CASFPGLAQNTGELFF.

This clonotype was detected ten times or more. The chain links TRBV5-4 to TRBJ2-2, with 8 bases fitting TRBD1. Germline V gives CDR1 SGHNT, CDR2 YYREEE (reference sequence). The V and J ends lost 2 bases and 1 base, in that order; junction bases with no gene match: 1. This CDR3 has 15 residues. CDR3 DNA: TGTGCCAGCAGCTTCGGACAGGGGAACACCGGGGAGCTGTTTTTT. This codes for CASSFGQGNTGELFF.

This clonotype was seen ten or more times. The genes are TRBV12-3 or TRBV12-4 and TRBJ1-1; tentatively, D is TRBD1 (6 bases). Trimming took 6 bases from V and 1 from J, leaving 21 bases between them. The CDR3 loop spans 17 amino acids. CDR3 residues: CASSVNLFRGRNTEAFF. CDR3 in DNA: TGTGCCAGCAGCGTCAACCTCTTCAGGGGTAGGAACACTGAAGCTTTCTTT.

This chain joins TRBV19 and TRBJ2-1; no clear D. Trimming left V 0 bases short and J 1 base short, with 7 bases between. Germline V gives CDR1 LNHDA, CDR2 SQIVND (reference sequence). This CDR3 region has 15 residues. CDR3 sequence (DNA): TGTGCCAGTAGTATAGACAGCTTATCCTACAATGAGCAGTTCTTC. Residues: CASSIDSLSYNEQFF. Combining the CDR3 with reference TRBV19 and TRBJ2-1 gives the whole variable domain DGGITQSPKYLFRKEGQNVTLSCEQNLNHDAMYWYRQDPGQGLRLIYYSQIVNDFQKGDIAEGYSVSREKKESFPLTVTSAQKNPTAFYLCASSIDSLSYNEQFFGPGTRLTVL.

This clonotype was recorded many times. The chain couples TRBV27 to TRBJ2-7, with D maybe TRBD2 (5 bases). CDR1 and CDR2 from the germline V gene are MNHEY and SMNVEV (reference sequence). This CDR3 comprises 12 residues. V gave up 5 bases and J gave up 3 bases, with 8 bases separating them. The CDR3 region is CASSPGLYEQYF. Written as DNA, the CDR3 is TGTGCCAGCAGTCCAGGACTCTACGAGCAGTACTTC.

In this sample, this clonotype turned up many times. The chain has TRBV20-1 and TRBJ2-5; possible D gene TRBD1, 5 bases. The CDR3 totals 15 residues. V lost 2 bases and J 1 base, leaving 14 bases between the germline ends. Germline lookup yields CDR1 DFQATT and CDR2 SNEGSKA (reference sequence). The CDR3 DNA sequence: TGCAGTGCTAGATCCGGCCGACAGAGCCAAGAGACCCAGTACTTC. Translation: CSARSGRQSQETQYF.

This clonotype was observed at least ten times. This chain uses TRBV12-3 or TRBV12-4 with TRBJ1-6; tentative D call: TRBD1 (5 bases). Deletions cut 4 bases from V and 10 bases from J, with 11 bases between. CDR3 size: 13 residues. CDR3 DNA sequence: TGTGCCAGCAGTTCCGGGACTGGGTCACCCCTCCACTTT. It codes for CASSSGTGSPLHF.

The CDR3 loop reads CASSGGGGADTQYF. The DNA of the CDR3 is TGTGCCAGCAGTGGCGGAGGGGGAGCAGATACGCAGTATTTT. This chain connects TRBV25-1 to TRBJ2-3, with D possibly called TRBD1 or TRBD2 (6 bases each). CDR1 is MGHDK, CDR2 SYGVNS, per germline. Trimming removed 4 bases from V and 4 bases from J, with 12 bases in between. CDR3 length equals 14 residues.